Below, one T cell receptor (beta chain) is given with its context. The antigen is unknown. The CDR3 contains 14 residues. V lost 3 bases, J lost 2 bases, and 11 bases lay in between. CDR1 and CDR2 from the germline V gene are SGHDT and YYEEEE. This entry is derived from a study of radiation and T cells in renal cell carcinoma. Repertoires were generated with immunoSEQ multiplex PCR, while TCRdb's copy carries only in-frame clones and drops some. The sample holds around 16,000 clones, 56% seen once. Specified treatment: treatment-naive control, cytoreductive nephrectomy. Sequenced control tumors were from under 13 males and several females, median age roughly 53. Whole-study findings and limits: In nephrectomy-only tumors, top 100 clonotypes averaged roughly 43%, versus around 54% irradiated. Sampling covered only about 1 g of each tumor. Dominant CDR3 motifs were more common in irradiated tumors than controls.

The rearrangement links TRBV5-6 to TRBJ1-2, with a tentative D call TRBD1 (5 bases). The source of this sequence is a man aged 45 to 65 with renal cell carcinoma. The input for sequencing was tumor tissue, taken from a patient whose treatment was nephrectomy without radiotherapy. CDR3 bases: TGTGCCAGCAGCTCGGGACGGATAAACTATGGCTACACCTTC. It is translated as CASSSGRINYGYTF.